This paragraph covers one T cell receptor beta chain sequence. Method: immunoSEQ multiplex PCR; TCRdb's copy keeps in-frame clones and lacks some. The sample yields hundreds of thousands of clones, around nine tenths seen once. This CDR3 has 14 amino acids. CDR1 is SQVTM and CDR2 is ANQGSEA in the germline V gene. Trimming left V 3 bases short and J 0 bases short, with 11 bases between. The data belong to a study of blood T cell repertoires in COVID-19. Looking at the study overall: From T cells, B-cell-depleted T cells, or PBMCs came the material, which was cDNA or gDNA.

The sequence derives from a woman younger than 35 who had recovered from COVID-19. The sequenced sample was peripheral blood. The gene calls are TRBV29-1 and TRBJ1-1; unclear D gene. The CDR3 loop is CSVDPSGVNTEAFF. The CDR3 DNA sequence: TGCAGCGTTGATCCCTCAGGCGTGAACACTGAAGCTTTCTTT.